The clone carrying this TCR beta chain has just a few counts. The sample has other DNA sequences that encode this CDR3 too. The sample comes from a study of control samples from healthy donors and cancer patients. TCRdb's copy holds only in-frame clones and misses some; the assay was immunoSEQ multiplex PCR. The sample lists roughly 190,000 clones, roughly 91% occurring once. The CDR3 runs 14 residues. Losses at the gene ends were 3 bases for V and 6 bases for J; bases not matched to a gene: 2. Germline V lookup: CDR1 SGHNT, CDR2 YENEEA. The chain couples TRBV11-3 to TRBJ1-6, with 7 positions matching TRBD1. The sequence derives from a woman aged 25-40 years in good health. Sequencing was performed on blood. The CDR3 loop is CASSFNRGNSPLHF. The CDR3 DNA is TGTGCCAGCAGCTTTAACAGGGGTAATTCACCCCTCCACTTT.